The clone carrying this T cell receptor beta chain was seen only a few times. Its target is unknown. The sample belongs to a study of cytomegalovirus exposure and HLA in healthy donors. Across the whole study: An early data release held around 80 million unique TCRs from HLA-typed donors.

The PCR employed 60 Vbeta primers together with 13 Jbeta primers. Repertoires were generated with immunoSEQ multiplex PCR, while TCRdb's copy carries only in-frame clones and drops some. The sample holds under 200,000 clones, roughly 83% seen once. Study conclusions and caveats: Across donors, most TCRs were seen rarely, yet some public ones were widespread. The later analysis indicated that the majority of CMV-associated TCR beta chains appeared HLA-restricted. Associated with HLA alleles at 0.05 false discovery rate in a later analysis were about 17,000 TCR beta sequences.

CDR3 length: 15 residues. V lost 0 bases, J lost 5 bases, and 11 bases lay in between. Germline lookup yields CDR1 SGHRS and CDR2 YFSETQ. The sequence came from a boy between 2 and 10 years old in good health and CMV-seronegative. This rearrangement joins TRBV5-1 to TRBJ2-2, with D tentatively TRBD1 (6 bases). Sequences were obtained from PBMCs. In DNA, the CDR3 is TGCGCCAGCAGCTTGGCCCAGGGGCGGACCGGGGAGCTGTTTTTT. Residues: CASSLAQGRTGELFF.